The T cell receptor beta chain described here comes from a study of T cell responses to AZD1222 COVID-19 vaccine. Study context: Second-dose intervals of approximately 4 or approximately 12 weeks were pooled.

Of note for this clone: The antigen is undetermined.

This CDR3 comprises 14 residues. Germline CDR1 and CDR2: SGHNT and YENEEA. V was cut by 1 base and J by 6 bases, with 9 bases left in between. Produced via immunoSEQ multiplex PCR; TCRdb's table is partial and in-frame only. The sample carries approximately 110,000 clones, 88% recorded once. Study-wide results and caveats: Only a handful of AZD1222 recipients, several in all, had baseline seropositivity. The donor cohort was predominantly white British with a female majority, and clonal diversity may have been underestimated.

Sequenced here: peripheral blood, sampled on day 0 of AZD1222 vaccination. The sequence was obtained from an adult in good health. This rearrangement joins TRBV11-3 to TRBJ2-2, with no clear D. CDR3 residues: CASSLGRRAGELFF. The CDR3, as DNA: TGTGCCAGCAGCTTAGGGAGACGGGCCGGGGAGCTGTTTTTT.